This TCR beta chain appears in the sequencing data of a study of cytomegalovirus exposure and HLA in healthy donors (dated by TCRdb to about 2017). About the study as a whole: An earlier analysis of approximately 550 of the donors reported approximately 290 Gb of sequence data and more than 90 million unique TCR beta sequences from 150 million to 200 million T cells. A later genetic analysis used genome-wide SNP genotypes for about 55% of the 666 donors, treating that subset as a discovery cohort. Alongside the repertoire data, information on donor age, sex, ethnicity and CMV serostatus was compiled. A few DR-DQ haplotypes were treated as single units for association and clustering because of strong linkage in the cohort. The number of typed donors differed by locus: about 620-640 for A, B, C, DRB1 and DQB1; approximately 520 for DQA1; approximately 610 for DPA1; and roughly 450 for DPB1. Besides the first cohort of about 730 subjects, a separate validation cohort made up of roughly 130 different subjects was used. Rather than using new phenotypic data, the later analysis identified candidate immune exposures from TCR beta sequences and from how often those sequences occurred across donors. Class I and class II HLA loci were covered by the typing at four-digit resolution. An early release covering around 630 HLA-typed donors comprised about 290 gigabases of sequencing data and 85 million to 100 million unique TCR sequences. To decide whether each TCR beta V gene segment behaved as functional or pseudogenic, an earlier analysis of several hundred of the donors relied on high-throughput TCR beta sequencing. All discovery cohort repertoires had been generated using a single sequencing platform. A later analysis re-examined previously published TCR beta repertoires from more than 550 donors and added high-resolution HLA genotyping to investigate patterns of TCR occurrence. The study was designed to test whether signatures of past pathogen exposure could be identified by cataloging public T cell receptors. The study used immunosequencing to profile the T cell repertoires of 600 to 850 subjects and linked those repertoires to cytomegalovirus serostatus. Of the 350 to 450 genotyped donors, 70% to 90% were placed in the genetic ancestry cluster associated with self-reported Caucasian donors. On average, 235,054 unique TCR beta nucleotide sequences were sequenced per donor among more than 350 genotyped donors of the cohort, with about 19% of those sequences being non-productive. To predict cytomegalovirus infection status, the study brought together high-throughput TCR immunosequencing, statistical association of individual TCRs with disease status, and machine learning.

The library was made by the immunoSEQ multiplex PCR assay. For the multiplex PCR, a mixture combining 60 forward primers for TCR Vbeta segments and 13 reverse primers for TCR Jbeta segments was used. Amplification of the CDR3 region of rearranged TCR beta genes was performed with a multiplex PCR assay on genomic DNA. The amplified TCR beta libraries were sequenced on the Illumina HiSeq System as 87-base-pair reads. As for the authors' bioinformatics: In a later analysis, roughly 80 million unique TCR beta chains were counted across the roughly 670 repertoires, and around 10 million of these chains were shared by at least two donors. Raw reads were error-corrected and collapsed into unique sequences with a nearest-neighbor algorithm that merged closely related sequences to remove PCR and sequencing errors. V, D and J gene segments were assigned by aligning CDR3 sequences to IMGT reference sequences. For a sequence to be retained, a match of at least six nucleotides was required to both a V gene segment and a J gene segment. A rearrangement counted as productive if the CDR3 had no stop codons and remained in frame with V and J, and every other rearrangement counted as non-productive. Following IMGT convention, CDR3 was defined as the stretch from the second conserved V-encoded cysteine to the conserved J-encoded phenylalanine. In an earlier analysis of around 640 of the donors, sequences lacking an unambiguous match to a single V gene segment were excluded. An earlier analysis of some 500 of the donors classified V segments as functional when productive rearrangements were above 56.7% and as segregating when the standard deviation between donors was above 5%. A statistical classification framework was built for diagnosing cytomegalovirus status from the catalog of TCR beta chain sequences. In a later analysis, TCR nucleotide sequences were compared against IMGT/GENE-DB human TR gene sequences so that V and J genes could be assigned. The TCRdist pipeline was used in a later analysis to assign CDR3 sequences and most-parsimonious VDJ recombination scenarios. In a later analysis, every TCR beta chain was defined by the combination of its CDR3 amino acid sequence and its V-gene family, and reads without a unique V-gene family were dropped. As a way to deal with suspected cross-contamination and a sequencing artifact, a later analysis dropped over 550 nucleotide sequences that were highly shared and had low generation probability. For each public chain, a later analysis derived a clonal expansion index from normalized ranks of inferred template counts within each repertoire. In a later analysis, generation probabilities were computed using a VDJ recombination model fitted to out-of-frame rearrangements, and the results were checked against IGoR. A later analysis scored TCR-TCR, TCR-HLA and TCR-CMV co-occurrence with hypergeometric tests, applying a repertoire-size bias correction to TCR pairs. A later analysis estimated false discovery rates by permuting HLA or CMV assignments 20 times. In a later analysis, co-occurring TCRs were grouped using DBSCAN, and TCRdist sequence similarity was added for clustering within HLA-allele-positive subsets. For co-occurrence clustering, repertoires with fewer than 30,000 or more than 120,000 public chains were excluded, along with five or six repertoires with anomalous nucleotide sharing. In its TCRdb copy, this immuneACCESS table keeps in-frame sequences only and misses some clones. Where compared with another copy, unresolved V genes explain less than half of these, and the others have no known cause. V and J calls and clone size are as listed in that table; D and trimming were resolved from the DNA. This sample comprises around 140,000 clones, around three quarters of them detected only once. The ten largest clones take up less than 15% of the sample.

Note on this clone: No cognate antigen has been identified for it. Per-nucleotide qualities are absent, and no much larger clonotype sits a single base away.

Study-wide conclusions, independent of this receptor: Correlated functional status among segregating V segments might reflect linkage disequilibrium, but an unknown experimental factor could not be ruled out. In vitro tests confirmed that a few of the cytomegalovirus-associated TCR beta chains recognize cytomegalovirus antigens. Some IMGT-functional V segments, including TRBV6-2 and TRBV6-3, could not be distinguished by the 87-base-pair reads and were therefore excluded. According to a later analysis, TCR association rates differed among HLA loci, with DRB1 alleles showing the most associated TCRs and HLA-C alleles showing the fewest. A further reported finding was that TCR beta sequences accurately predicted the HLA-A and HLA-B alleles for most subjects in the first cohort. Broadly in line with IMGT annotations, most TCR beta V segments showed up in productive rearrangements about 87% or about 30% of the time in an earlier analysis of 587 of the donors. When HLA alleles, especially DR and DQ, strongly co-occurred, attributing TCR associations to individual alleles was difficult. A later analysis found that HLA-associated TCR beta chains were more clonally expanded and had lower generation probabilities than equally common non-associated chains. An association between a missense DCLRE1C variant and V-gene and J-gene trimming of TCR beta chains was found in a later genetic analysis and replicated in an independent cohort. The classifier was reported to diagnose cytomegalovirus status with high specificity and sensitivity in both the original cohort and the validation cohort. This cohort had only TCR beta chains sequenced, and the lack of alpha or paired-chain data limited which features could be detected. The authors suggested that the approach could potentially be generalized to other disease states and immunological phenotypes. The presence/absence analyses assumed that sequencing depth was roughly uniform across donors, and that assumption may not be true. A later analysis found that most CMV-associated TCR beta chains appeared HLA-restricted, with HLA associations seemingly driven largely by CMV exposure. Because counts were too low, under 20 rarely observed V segments, including chromosome 9 orphons, were left out of the earlier analysis of roughly 600 of the donors. According to a later analysis, parvovirus B19, influenza, CMV and Epstein-Barr virus appeared linked to several top co-occurrence clusters. In a later genetic analysis, fewer N-insertions in productive TCRs were reported among donors in an Asian-associated ancestry cluster than the roughly 640-donor mean. The study gave a list of around 170 TCR beta chains associated with cytomegalovirus. HLA typing was unavailable for some donors at each locus, so association tests used only the typed subset. A cluster of highly shared sequence variants was judged likely to be a technical artifact of the sequencing pipeline. While some public TCRs were present in many individuals, most TCR sequences turned up only very rarely across donors. CMV serostatus was the only immune exposure information available for the cohort. In a later analysis, around 15,000 TCR beta sequences were associated with specific HLA alleles at a false discovery rate of 0.05.

The cohort consisted of some 670 healthy bone marrow donors. At the time of sampling, every cohort member was nominally healthy, though immune exposures that went unrecorded were likely present. The donor tested CMV seropositive, placing the donor among the 289 seropositive members of the cohort. Every donor gave a peripheral blood sample, and the peripheral blood mononuclear cells from that sample were used for TCR beta sequencing. Genomic DNA was extracted from the blood cell samples with the Qiagen DNeasy Blood Extraction Kit. V is trimmed back by 6 bases and J by 3 bases, and the junction contains 5 bases that no gene match accounts for. Looking up the germline V gene (reference sequence) yields CDR1 MNHEY and CDR2 SMNVEV. From cysteine to phenylalanine, the CDR3 is 15 amino acids long. CDR3 DNA is the only sequence kept; it has 45 bases, read in frame from the first base.

This chain joins TRBV27 to TRBJ2-2, and TRBD1 aligns with 9 junction nucleotides. Sequencing was carried out using PBMCs. The TCR originated in a man aged 40-55 years in good health and CMV-seropositive. The base sequence is TGTGCCAGCAGGGGGGACAGGGAATACACCGGGGAGCTGTTTTTT. Its translation is CASRGDREYTGELFF.